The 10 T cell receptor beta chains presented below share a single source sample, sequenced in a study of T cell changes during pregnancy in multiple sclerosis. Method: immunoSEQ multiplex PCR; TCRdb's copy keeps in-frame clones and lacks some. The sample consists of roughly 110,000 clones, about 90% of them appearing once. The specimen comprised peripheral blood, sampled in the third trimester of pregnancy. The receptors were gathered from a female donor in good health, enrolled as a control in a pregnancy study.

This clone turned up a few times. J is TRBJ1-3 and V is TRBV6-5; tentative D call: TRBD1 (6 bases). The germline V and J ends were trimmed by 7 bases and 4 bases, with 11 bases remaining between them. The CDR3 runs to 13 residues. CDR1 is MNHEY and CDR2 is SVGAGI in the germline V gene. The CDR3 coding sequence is TGTGCCAGCATCACAGGGTCAGGAAACACCATATATTTT. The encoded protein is CASITGSGNTIYF.

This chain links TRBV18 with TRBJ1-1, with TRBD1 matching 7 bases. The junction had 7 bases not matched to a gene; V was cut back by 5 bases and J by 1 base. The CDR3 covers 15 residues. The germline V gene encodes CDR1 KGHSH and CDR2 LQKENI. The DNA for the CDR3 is TGTGCCAGCTCATACAGACAGGGACCGAACACTGAAGCTTTCTTT. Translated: CASSYRQGPNTEAFF. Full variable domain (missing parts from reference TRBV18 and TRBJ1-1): NAGVMQNPRHLVRRRGQEARLRCSPMKGHSHVYWYRQLPEEGLKFMVYLQKENIIDESGMPKERFSAEFPKEGPSILRIQQVVRGDSAAYFCASSYRQGPNTEAFFGQGTRLTVV.

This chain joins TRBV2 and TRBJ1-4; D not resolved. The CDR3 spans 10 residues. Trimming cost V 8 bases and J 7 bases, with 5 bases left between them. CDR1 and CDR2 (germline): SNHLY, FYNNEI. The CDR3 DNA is TGTGCCAGCGTGAGTGAAAAACTGTTTTTT. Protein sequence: CASVSEKLFF. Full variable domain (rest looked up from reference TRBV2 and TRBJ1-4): EPEVTQTPSHQVTQMGQEVILRCVPISNHLYFYWYRQILGQKVEFLVSFYNNEISEKSEIFDDQFSVERPDGSNFTLKIRSTKLEDSAMYFCASVSEKLFFGSGTQLSVL.

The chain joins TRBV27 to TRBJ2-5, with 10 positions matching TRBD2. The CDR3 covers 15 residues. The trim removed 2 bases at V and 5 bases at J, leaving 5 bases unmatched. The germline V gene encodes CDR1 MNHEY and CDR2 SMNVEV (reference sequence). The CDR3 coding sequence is TGTGCCAGCAGTTTACAGCGGGGGGGCAGGGAGACCCAGTACTTC. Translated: CASSLQRGGRETQYF.

CDR3: CASSFPHPGQDSPLHF. The CDR3 bases are TGTGCCAGCAGCTTCCCCCACCCGGGACAGGATTCACCCCTCCACTTT. V and J are TRBV7-2 and TRBJ1-6, with 8 bases lining up with TRBD1. Germline CDR1 and CDR2: SGHTA and FQGNSA. J was trimmed by 8 bases and V by 3 bases; bases with no gene match: 9. There are 16 residues in the CDR3.

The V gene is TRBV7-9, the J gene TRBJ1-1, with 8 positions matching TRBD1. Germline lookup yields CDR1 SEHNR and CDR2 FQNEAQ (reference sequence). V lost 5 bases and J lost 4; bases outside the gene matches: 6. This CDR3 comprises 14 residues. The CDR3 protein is CASSQDRVGTEAFF. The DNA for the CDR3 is TGTGCCAGCAGCCAGGACAGGGTCGGCACTGAAGCTTTCTTT.

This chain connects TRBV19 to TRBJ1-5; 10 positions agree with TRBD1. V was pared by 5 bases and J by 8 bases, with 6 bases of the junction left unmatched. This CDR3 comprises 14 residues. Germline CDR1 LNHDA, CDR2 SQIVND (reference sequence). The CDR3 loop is CASSGTGVGEPQHF. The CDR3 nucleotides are TGTGCCAGTAGTGGGACAGGGGTGGGGGAGCCCCAGCATTTT.

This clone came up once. CDR3 region: CASSLTRDRGAGNTIYF. The CDR3 bases are TGTGCCAGCAGCCTTACCCGGGACAGGGGAGCTGGAAACACCATATATTTT. The chain links TRBV5-6 to TRBJ1-3; TRBD1 matches 10 bases. This CDR3 comprises 17 residues. Per germline, CDR1 SGHDT and CDR2 YYEEEE. Trimming removed 4 bases from V and 2 bases from J; junction bases left unmatched: 9.

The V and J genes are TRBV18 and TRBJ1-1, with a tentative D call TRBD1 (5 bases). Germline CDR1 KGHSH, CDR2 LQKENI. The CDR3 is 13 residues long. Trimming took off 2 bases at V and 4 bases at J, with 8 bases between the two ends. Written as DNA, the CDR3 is TGTGCCAGCTCACCAGGGGGGTTCACTGAAGCTTTCTTT. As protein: CASSPGGFTEAFF.

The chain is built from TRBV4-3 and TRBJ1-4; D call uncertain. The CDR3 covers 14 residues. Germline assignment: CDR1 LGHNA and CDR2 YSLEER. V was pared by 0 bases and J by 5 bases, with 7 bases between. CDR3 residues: CASSQDPQNEKLFF. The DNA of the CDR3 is TGCGCCAGCAGCCAAGACCCCCAAAATGAAAAACTGTTTTTT.